The 28 T cell receptor beta chains listed next were all sequenced from one sample in a study of early T cells in non-severe SARS-CoV-2 infection. From the 5' RACE reads, TCRdb called clonotypes with MiXCR, one entry per CDR3 protein. The data show under 95,000 distinct CDR3 sequences, more than 10% seen once. The sequenced sample was whole blood. The source is an adult who was a healthcare worker with PCR-confirmed SARS-CoV-2 infection or an uninfected control (not recorded which).

The table lists this clonotype with many counts. This sequence joins TRBV28 and TRBJ2-6, with D unclear. Trimming removed 1 base at V and 0 bases at J, with 4 bases between. The CDR3 has 15 amino acids. The germline CDR1 and CDR2 sequences are MDHEN and SYDVKM. CDR3 nucleotide sequence: TGTGCCAGCAGTTTATTTAGCTCTGGGGCCAACGTCCTGACTTTC. It translates to CASSLFSSGANVLTF. The whole variable domain, remainder taken from reference TRBV28 and TRBJ2-6, is DVKVTQSSRYLVKRTGEKVFLECVQDMDHENMFWYRQDPGLGLRLIYFSYDVKMKEKGDIPEGYSVSREKKERFSLILESASTNQTSMYLCASSLFSSGANVLTFGAGSRLTVL.

This chain links TRBV29-1 with TRBJ2-3, with TRBD1 matching 8 bases. CDR3 size: 13 residues. The trim removed 7 bases at V and 4 bases at J, leaving 7 bases unmatched. Germline assignment: CDR1 SQVTM and CDR2 ANQGSEA. CDR3: CSGRTGNADTQYF. CDR3 nucleotide sequence: TGCAGCGGCCGGACAGGGAACGCAGATACGCAGTATTTT.

This clonotype appeared a few times. The rearrangement uses TRBV18 and TRBJ2-7, with 9 bases fitting TRBD1. Germline V gives CDR1 KGHSH, CDR2 LQKENI. The CDR3 loop spans 13 amino acids. V was clipped by 4 bases and J by 4 bases; unmatched bases: 2. The CDR3 region has the DNA TGTGCCAGCTCACAGACAGGGGGGTACGAGCAGTACTTC. Translating gives CASSQTGGYEQYF.

This clonotype is medium-sized in the sample. This sequence joins TRBV27 and TRBJ2-5; tentatively, D is TRBD2 (5 bases). Trimming removed 1 base from V and 5 bases from J, with 14 bases in between. From germline, CDR1 is MNHEY and CDR2 SMNVEV (reference sequence). The CDR3 runs 15 residues. The DNA of the CDR3 is TGTGCCAGCAGTTTATTGGCGGGCCCGACGGAGACCCAGTACTTC. Amino acid sequence: CASSLLAGPTETQYF.

This clonotype was seen a few times. Mismatch with germline at one junction end may stem from a read error. The J gene is TRBJ1-2, the V gene TRBV6-6, with D tentatively TRBD1 (6 bases). CDR1 is MNHNY and CDR2 is SVGAGI in the germline V gene (reference sequence). The CDR3 has 12 amino acids. The CDR3 protein is CASSYGQPAASF. The CDR3, as DNA: TGTGCCAGCAGTTATGGACAGCCGGCCGCTTCCTTC.

The chain carries TRBV20-1 and TRBJ2-1, with a weak D call TRBD1 (6 bases). Germline CDR1 and CDR2: DFQATT and SNEGSKA (reference sequence). The CDR3 consists of 14 residues. V lost 6 bases to trimming and J lost 3 bases, with 15 bases between them. The CDR3 region has the DNA TGCAGTGCCAGACGACAGGCTATCTACAATGAGCAGTTCTTC. It codes for CSARRQAIYNEQFF.

This chain uses TRBV5-1 with TRBJ2-1; 11 bases map to TRBD2. Germline lookup yields CDR1 SGHRS and CDR2 YFSETQ. Trimming cost V 4 bases and J 4 bases; bases outside gene matches: 10. The CDR3 loop spans 17 amino acids. The CDR3 coding sequence is TGCGCCAGCAGCCCCGGCCCGCGGACTAGCGGGTACAATGAGCAGTTCTTC. This sequence encodes CASSPGPRTSGYNEQFF.

In its sample, this clonotype was seen a few times. The chain couples TRBV28 to TRBJ1-1, with D unresolved. Trimming removed 10 bases at V and 1 base at J, with 10 bases between. The CDR3 is made up of 12 amino acids. Per the germline V gene, CDR1 is MDHEN and CDR2 is SYDVKM. The CDR3: CATWPQNTEAFF. In DNA form, the CDR3 reads TGTGCCACGTGGCCGCAGAACACTGAAGCTTTCTTT. Full variable domain (rest looked up from reference TRBV28 and TRBJ1-1): DVKVTQSSRYLVKRTGEKVFLECVQDMDHENMFWYRQDPGLGLRLIYFSYDVKMKEKGDIPEGYSVSREKKERFSLILESASTNQTSMYLCATWPQNTEAFFGQGTRLTVV.

In its sample, this clonotype was seen a few times. The rearrangement joins TRBV6-1 to TRBJ2-7, with TRBD1 as a possible D gene (6 bases). V gave up 4 bases and J gave up 7 bases, with 17 bases separating them. The CDR3 is 14 residues long. The V gene's germline CDR1 is MNHNS and CDR2 SASEGT. CDR3 sequence (DNA): TGTGCCAGCAGTGGGTTTTACAGGGATGGGGAGCAGTACTTC. Residues: CASSGFYRDGEQYF.

This sequence joins TRBV12-3 or TRBV12-4 and TRBJ2-5; 13 positions match TRBD2. This CDR3 has 16 residues. The ends lost 3 bases at V and 2 bases at J; junction bases unmatched: 3. CDR3 loop: CASSFPGLAGQETQYF. The CDR3 DNA reads as TGTGCCAGCAGTTTTCCGGGACTAGCGGGACAAGAGACCCAGTACTTC.

This clonotype appeared many times. The rearrangement links TRBV18 to TRBJ2-3; possibly TRBD1 or TRBD2 for D (6 bases each). Germline V CDR1 and CDR2: KGHSH, LQKENI. The CDR3 is 15 amino acids. The V end lost 2 bases, the J end lost 3 bases, and 12 bases lay between the germline ends. CDR3 DNA sequence: TGTGCCAGCTCACCAGGCCGGGGGCAAACAGATACGCAGTATTTT. It codes for CASSPGRGQTDTQYF.

This clonotype came up a few times. V gene TRBV29-1 combines with J gene TRBJ2-4; D perhaps matches TRBD1 (6 bases). V dropped 7 bases and J dropped 1 base, with 11 bases sitting between them. In germline, CDR1 is SQVTM, CDR2 ANQGSEA. The CDR3 consists of 13 residues. The CDR3 DNA is TGCAGCGCCAGGGGCTCTGCCAAAAACATTCAGTACTTC. Translation: CSARGSAKNIQYF. The entire variable domain, with the rest obtained from reference TRBV29-1 and TRBJ2-4, is as follows: SAVISQKPSRDICQRGTSLTIQCQVDSQVTMMFWYRQQPGQSLTLIATANQGSEATYESGFVIDKFPISRPNLTFSTLTVSNMSPEDSSIYLCSARGSAKNIQYFGAGTRLSVL.

This clonotype appeared many times. The chain is built from TRBV7-7 and TRBJ2-1, with D tentatively TRBD2 (6 bases). Trimming removed 1 base from V and 7 bases from J, with 14 bases in between. The CDR3 extends over 15 amino acids. From germline, CDR1 is SSHAT and CDR2 FNYEAQ (reference sequence). Written as DNA, the CDR3 is TGTGCCAGCAGCTTAGATACCGGGAGCCGGAATGAGCAGTTCTTC. This sequence encodes CASSLDTGSRNEQFF. Using reference TRBV7-7 and TRBJ2-1 for the parts outside the CDR3, the full variable domain is GAGVSQSPRYKVTKRGQDVTLRCDPISSHATLYWYQQALGQGPEFLTYFNYEAQPDKSGLPSDRFSAERPEGSISTLTIQRTEQRDSAMYRCASSLDTGSRNEQFFGPGTRLTVL.

This clonotype occurred a few times. This chain links TRBV3-1 with TRBJ1-6; TRBD1 aligns across 7 bases. Germline loops: CDR1 LGHDT, CDR2 YNNKEL (reference sequence). The CDR3 covers 16 residues. The junction had 9 bases not matched to a gene; V was cut back by 0 bases and J by 10 bases. The CDR3 here is CASSQEGGADRSPLHF. The CDR3 DNA sequence: TGTGCCAGCAGCCAAGAAGGGGGCGCGGATCGATCACCCCTCCACTTT.

This clonotype has at least ten counts. The chain combines TRBV2 with TRBJ2-1, with D perhaps TRBD1 (6 bases). Deletions cut 6 bases from V and 2 bases from J, with 8 bases between. The germline V gene encodes CDR1 SNHLY and CDR2 FYNNEI. The CDR3 is 13 residues long. Here the CDR3 reads CASSRDTYNEQFF. DNA of the CDR3: TGTGCCAGCAGCCGGGACACCTACAATGAGCAGTTCTTC.

The gene calls are TRBV30 and TRBJ2-1; possibly TRBD2 for D (5 bases). V lost 3 bases and J lost 9, with 12 bases in between. The CDR3 extends over 12 amino acids. Germline CDR1 GTSNPN, CDR2 SVGIG (reference sequence). CDR3 nucleotides: TGTGCCTGGAGGGCGACTAATGTTGAGCAGTTCTTC. Amino acid sequence: CAWRATNVEQFF. Looking up the rest from reference TRBV30 and TRBJ2-1 gives the full variable domain: SQTIHQWPATLVQPVGSPLSLECTVEGTSNPNLYWYRQAAGRGLQLLFYSVGIGQISSEVPQNLSASRPQDRQFILSSKKLLLSDSGFYLCAWRATNVEQFFGPGTRLTVL.

This clonotype was counted ten times or more. The chain recombines TRBV24-1 with TRBJ2-7, with a tentative D call TRBD1 (6 bases). The V end lost 3 bases, the J end lost 3 bases, and 11 bases lay between the germline ends. CDR1 KGHDR and CDR2 SFDVKD come from the germline V gene. The CDR3 sequence is 14 residues long. The CDR3 here is CATSDPGQSYEQYF. The CDR3 DNA sequence: TGTGCCACCAGTGATCCCGGACAGAGCTACGAGCAGTACTTC.

The gene calls are TRBV9 and TRBJ2-3; no clear D gene. CDR3 length: 12 residues. Per germline, CDR1 SGDLS and CDR2 YYNGEE. Trimming shortened V by 3 bases and J by 6 bases, and 8 bases separated the two germline ends. In nucleotides, the CDR3 is TGTGCCAGCAGCGCCCCATCGGATACGCAGTATTTT. Translated: CASSAPSDTQYF.

This clonotype was seen more than once but under ten times. This chain links TRBV12-3 or TRBV12-4 with TRBJ2-1, with D possibly being TRBD2 (6 bases). The CDR3 loop spans 13 amino acids. The germline V and J ends were trimmed by 5 bases and 10 bases, with 15 bases remaining between them. CDR3 nucleotides: TGTGCCAGCAGTCCCCCCGGGGGAGCGGAGCAGTTCTTC. Protein: CASSPPGGAEQFF.

This chain uses TRBV5-1 with TRBJ2-5; D is undetermined. The CDR3 has 14 amino acids. The V and J ends lost 0 bases and 1 base respectively, with 7 bases between them. Per germline, CDR1 SGHRS and CDR2 YFSETQ. This CDR3 reads CASSLVVSQETQYF. CDR3 sequence (DNA): TGCGCCAGCAGCTTGGTTGTCAGCCAAGAGACCCAGTACTTC.

V usage is TRBV14 and J usage is TRBJ2-6; D may match TRBD1 or TRBD2 (5 bases each). CDR1 and CDR2 (germline): SGHDN, FVKESK. This CDR3 has 16 residues. Trimming pared 5 bases from V and 1 base from J, leaving 12 bases between. Written as DNA, the CDR3 is TGTGCCAGCAGCTCCGGGACCCAATCTGGGGCCAACGTCCTGACTTTC. As protein: CASSSGTQSGANVLTF.

The V and J genes are TRBV28 and TRBJ2-1; TRBD1 aligns across 7 bases. Germline lookup yields CDR1 MDHEN and CDR2 SYDVKM. This CDR3 has 15 amino acids. V lost 5 bases and J lost 3; bases outside the gene matches: 7. CDR3 bases: TGTGCCAGCAGTCACCGACAGGGACACTACAATGAGCAGTTCTTC. This codes for CASSHRQGHYNEQFF. The full variable domain, rest sourced from reference TRBV28 and TRBJ2-1, is DVKVTQSSRYLVKRTGEKVFLECVQDMDHENMFWYRQDPGLGLRLIYFSYDVKMKEKGDIPEGYSVSREKKERFSLILESASTNQTSMYLCASSHRQGHYNEQFFGPGTRLTVL.

V and J are TRBV28 and TRBJ2-7, with D perhaps matching TRBD2 (5 bases). The CDR3 has 15 amino acids. In germline, CDR1 is MDHEN, CDR2 SYDVKM. The V end was cut by 5 bases, the J end by 5 bases, with 19 bases between. CDR3 in amino acids: CASSIRTSREDEQYF. The CDR3 coding sequence is TGTGCCAGCAGTATCCGGACTTCCCGAGAGGACGAGCAGTACTTC. The full variable domain, completed using reference TRBV28 and TRBJ2-7, is DVKVTQSSRYLVKRTGEKVFLECVQDMDHENMFWYRQDPGLGLRLIYFSYDVKMKEKGDIPEGYSVSREKKERFSLILESASTNQTSMYLCASSIRTSREDEQYFGPGTRLTVT.

The chain has TRBV7-9 and TRBJ2-1, with 8 bases aligning to TRBD1. Germline values: CDR1 SEHNR, CDR2 FQNEAQ (reference sequence). The CDR3 sequence is 16 residues long. The ends lost 4 bases at V and 0 bases at J; junction bases unmatched: 5. The CDR3 is CASSSRGQDSYNEQFF. Written as DNA, the CDR3 is TGTGCCAGCAGCTCCAGGGGGCAGGACTCCTACAATGAGCAGTTCTTC.

The V call is TRBV11-3, the J call TRBJ2-3; TRBD2 matches 12 bases. J gave up 3 bases and V 5 bases, and 9 bases lay outside the gene matches. Looked up from germline, CDR1 is SGHNT and CDR2 is YENEEA. This CDR3 has 17 residues. The CDR3 bases are TGTGCCAGCAGCCTGCGTGCCGGGACTAGCGGGACAGATACGCAGTATTTT. Its translation: CASSLRAGTSGTDTQYF. The full variable domain, its missing parts supplied by reference TRBV11-3 and TRBJ2-3, is EAGVVQSPRYKIIEKKQPVAFWCNPISGHNTLYWYLQNLGQGPELLIRYENEEAVDDSQLPKDRFSAERLKGVDSTLKIQPAELGDSAVYLCASSLRAGTSGTDTQYFGPGTRLTVL.

There are many counts of this clonotype. CDR3: CASRMRGSEETQYF. Written as DNA, the CDR3 is TGTGCCAGTAGGATGCGGGGCTCAGAAGAGACCCAGTACTTC. This chain uses TRBV19 with TRBJ2-5; D might be TRBD2 (6 bases). Trimming removed 6 bases at V and 3 bases at J, with 14 bases between. Germline-derived CDR1 and CDR2 are LNHDA and SQIVND (reference sequence). The CDR3 sequence is 14 residues long. Variable domain in full (rest from reference TRBV19 and TRBJ2-5): DGGITQSPKYLFRKEGQNVTLSCEQNLNHDAMYWYRQDPGQGLRLIYYSQIVNDFQKGDIAEGYSVSREKKESFPLTVTSAQKNPTAFYLCASRMRGSEETQYFGPGTRLLVL.

This chain connects TRBV20-1 to TRBJ2-2; possible D gene TRBD2, 6 bases. The CDR3 has 14 amino acids. CDR1 is DFQATT, CDR2 SNEGSKA, per germline (reference sequence). The V end lost 3 bases, the J end lost 2 bases, and 10 bases lay between the germline ends. The CDR3 coding sequence is TGCAGTGCTAGTCTGGGAGGAAACACCGGGGAGCTGTTTTTT. Translation: CSASLGGNTGELFF.

The rearrangement joins TRBV7-9 to TRBJ2-1; 9 positions match TRBD1. After removal of 5 bases from V and 11 bases from J, the junction contained 13 bases not matched to a gene. In germline, CDR1 is SEHNR, CDR2 FQNEAQ (reference sequence). The CDR3 spans 15 residues. CDR3 amino acids: CASSLPGDRAQKQFF. CDR3 nucleotides: TGTGCCAGCAGCCTGCCCGGGGACAGGGCACAAAAGCAGTTCTTC.